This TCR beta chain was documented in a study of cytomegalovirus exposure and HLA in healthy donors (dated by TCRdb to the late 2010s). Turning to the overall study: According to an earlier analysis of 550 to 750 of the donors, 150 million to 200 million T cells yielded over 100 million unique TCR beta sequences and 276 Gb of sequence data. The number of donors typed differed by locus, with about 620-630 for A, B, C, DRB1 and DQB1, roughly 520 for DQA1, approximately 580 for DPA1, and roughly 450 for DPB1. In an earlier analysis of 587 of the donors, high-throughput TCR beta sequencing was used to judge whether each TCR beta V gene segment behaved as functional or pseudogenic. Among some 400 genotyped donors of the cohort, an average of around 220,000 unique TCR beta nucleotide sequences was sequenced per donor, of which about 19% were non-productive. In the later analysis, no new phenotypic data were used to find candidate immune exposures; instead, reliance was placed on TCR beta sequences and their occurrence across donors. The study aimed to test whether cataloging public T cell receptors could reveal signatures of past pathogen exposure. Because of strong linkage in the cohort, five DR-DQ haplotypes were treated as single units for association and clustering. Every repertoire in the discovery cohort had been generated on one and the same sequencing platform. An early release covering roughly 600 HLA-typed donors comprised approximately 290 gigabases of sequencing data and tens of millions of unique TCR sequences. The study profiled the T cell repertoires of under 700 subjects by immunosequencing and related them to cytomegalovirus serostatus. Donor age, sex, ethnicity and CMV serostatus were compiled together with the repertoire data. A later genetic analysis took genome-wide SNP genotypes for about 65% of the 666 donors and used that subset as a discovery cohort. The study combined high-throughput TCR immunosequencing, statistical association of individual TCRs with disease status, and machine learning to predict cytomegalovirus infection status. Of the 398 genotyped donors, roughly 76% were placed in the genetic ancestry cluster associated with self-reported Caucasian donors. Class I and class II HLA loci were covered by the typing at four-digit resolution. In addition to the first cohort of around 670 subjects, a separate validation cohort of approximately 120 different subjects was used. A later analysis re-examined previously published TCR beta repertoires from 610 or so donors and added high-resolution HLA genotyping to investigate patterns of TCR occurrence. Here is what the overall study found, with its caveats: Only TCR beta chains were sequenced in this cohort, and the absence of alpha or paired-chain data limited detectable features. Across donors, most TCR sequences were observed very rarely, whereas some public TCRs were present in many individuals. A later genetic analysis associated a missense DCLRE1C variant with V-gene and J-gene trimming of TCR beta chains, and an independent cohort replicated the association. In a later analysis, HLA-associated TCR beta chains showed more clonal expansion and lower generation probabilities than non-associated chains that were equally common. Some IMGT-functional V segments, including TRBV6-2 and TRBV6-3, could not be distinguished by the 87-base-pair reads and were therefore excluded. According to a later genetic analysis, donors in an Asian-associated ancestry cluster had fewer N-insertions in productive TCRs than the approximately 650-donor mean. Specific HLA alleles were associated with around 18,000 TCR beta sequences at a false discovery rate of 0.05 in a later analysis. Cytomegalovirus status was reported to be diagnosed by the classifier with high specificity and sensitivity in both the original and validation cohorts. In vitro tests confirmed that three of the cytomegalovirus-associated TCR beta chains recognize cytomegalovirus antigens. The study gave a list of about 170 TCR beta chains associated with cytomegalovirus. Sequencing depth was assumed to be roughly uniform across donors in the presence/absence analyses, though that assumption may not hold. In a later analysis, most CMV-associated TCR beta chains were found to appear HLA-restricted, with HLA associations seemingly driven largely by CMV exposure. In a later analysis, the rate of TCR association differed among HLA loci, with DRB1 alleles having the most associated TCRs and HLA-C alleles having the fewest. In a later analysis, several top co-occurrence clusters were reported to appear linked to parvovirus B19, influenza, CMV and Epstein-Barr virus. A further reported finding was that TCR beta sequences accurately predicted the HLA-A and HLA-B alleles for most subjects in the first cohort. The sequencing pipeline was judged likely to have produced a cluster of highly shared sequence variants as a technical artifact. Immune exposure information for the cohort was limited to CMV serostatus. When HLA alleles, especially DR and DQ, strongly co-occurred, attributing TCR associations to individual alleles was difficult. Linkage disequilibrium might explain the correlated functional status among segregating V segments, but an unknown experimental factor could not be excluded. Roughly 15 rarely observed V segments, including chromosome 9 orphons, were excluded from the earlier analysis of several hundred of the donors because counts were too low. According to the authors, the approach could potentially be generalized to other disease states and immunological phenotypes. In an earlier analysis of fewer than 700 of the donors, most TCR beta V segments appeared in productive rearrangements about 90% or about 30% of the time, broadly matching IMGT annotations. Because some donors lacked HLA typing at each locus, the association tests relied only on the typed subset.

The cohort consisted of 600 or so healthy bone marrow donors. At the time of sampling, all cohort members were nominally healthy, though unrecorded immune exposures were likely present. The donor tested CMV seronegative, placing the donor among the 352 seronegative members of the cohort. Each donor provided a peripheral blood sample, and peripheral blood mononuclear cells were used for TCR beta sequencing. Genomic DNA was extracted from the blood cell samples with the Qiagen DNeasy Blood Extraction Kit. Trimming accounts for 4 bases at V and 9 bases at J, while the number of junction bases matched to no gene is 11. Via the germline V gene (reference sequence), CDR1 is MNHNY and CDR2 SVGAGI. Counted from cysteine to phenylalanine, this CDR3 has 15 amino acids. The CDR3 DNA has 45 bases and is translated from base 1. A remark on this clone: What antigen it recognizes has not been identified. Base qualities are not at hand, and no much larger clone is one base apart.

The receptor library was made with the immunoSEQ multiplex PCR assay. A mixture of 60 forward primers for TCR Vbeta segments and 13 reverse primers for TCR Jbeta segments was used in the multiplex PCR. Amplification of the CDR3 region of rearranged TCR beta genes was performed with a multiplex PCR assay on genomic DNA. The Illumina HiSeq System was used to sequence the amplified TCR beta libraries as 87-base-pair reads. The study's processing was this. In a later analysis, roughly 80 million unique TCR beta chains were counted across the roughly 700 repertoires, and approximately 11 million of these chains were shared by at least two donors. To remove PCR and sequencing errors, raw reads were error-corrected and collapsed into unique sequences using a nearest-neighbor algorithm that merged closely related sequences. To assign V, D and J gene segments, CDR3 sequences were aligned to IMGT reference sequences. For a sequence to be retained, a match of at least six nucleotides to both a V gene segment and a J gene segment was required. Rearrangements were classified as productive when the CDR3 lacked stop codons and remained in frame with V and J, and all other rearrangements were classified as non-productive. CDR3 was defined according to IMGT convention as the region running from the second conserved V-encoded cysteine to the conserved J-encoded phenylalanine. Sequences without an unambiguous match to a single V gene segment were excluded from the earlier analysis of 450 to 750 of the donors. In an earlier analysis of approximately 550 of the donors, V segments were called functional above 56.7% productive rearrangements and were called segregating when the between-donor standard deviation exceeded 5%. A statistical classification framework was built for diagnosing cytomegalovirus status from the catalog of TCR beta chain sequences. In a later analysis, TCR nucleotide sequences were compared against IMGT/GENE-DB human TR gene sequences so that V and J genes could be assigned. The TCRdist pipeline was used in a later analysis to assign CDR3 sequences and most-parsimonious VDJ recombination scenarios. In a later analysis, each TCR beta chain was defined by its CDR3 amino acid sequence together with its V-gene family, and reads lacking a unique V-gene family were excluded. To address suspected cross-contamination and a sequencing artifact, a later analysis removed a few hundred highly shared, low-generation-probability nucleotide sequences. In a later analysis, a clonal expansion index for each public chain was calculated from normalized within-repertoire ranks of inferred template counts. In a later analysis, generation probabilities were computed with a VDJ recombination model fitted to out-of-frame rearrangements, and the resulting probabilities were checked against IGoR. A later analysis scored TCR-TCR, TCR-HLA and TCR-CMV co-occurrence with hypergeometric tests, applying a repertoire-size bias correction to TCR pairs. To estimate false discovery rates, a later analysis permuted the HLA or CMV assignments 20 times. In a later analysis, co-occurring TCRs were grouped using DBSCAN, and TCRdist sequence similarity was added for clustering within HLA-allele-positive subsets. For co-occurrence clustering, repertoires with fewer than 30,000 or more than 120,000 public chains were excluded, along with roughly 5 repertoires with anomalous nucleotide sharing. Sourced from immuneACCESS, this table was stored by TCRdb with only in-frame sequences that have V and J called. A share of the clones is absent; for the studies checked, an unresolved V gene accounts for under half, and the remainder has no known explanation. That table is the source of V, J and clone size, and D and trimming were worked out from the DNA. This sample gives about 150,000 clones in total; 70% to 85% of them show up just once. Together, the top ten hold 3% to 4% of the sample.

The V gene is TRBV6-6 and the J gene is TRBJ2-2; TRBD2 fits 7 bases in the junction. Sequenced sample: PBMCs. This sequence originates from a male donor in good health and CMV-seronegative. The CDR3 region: CASSFGGGGLWELFF. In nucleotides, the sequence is TGTGCCAGCAGTTTTGGGGGGGGAGGGCTTTGGGAGCTGTTTTTT.